This TCR beta chain stems from a study of memory B cells and T cells in multiple sclerosis. Stimulus-free culture yielded autoproliferating CFSE-dim and non-proliferating CFSE-high T cells, each sequenced separately. Pooled replicate wells came from around 5x10^7 CFSE-labeled PBMCs cultured around seven days without stimulus. Without exogenous stimuli, around 0.54 uM CFSE-labeled PBMCs were cultured serum-free. Method: immunoSEQ multiplex PCR; TCRdb's copy keeps in-frame clones and lacks some. The profile shows approximately 47,000 clones, more than 65% of them singletons. Worth noting for this clone: What it binds is unknown.

The study, taken as a whole, reports: Normalization was needed because clone-set size differences affected shared clonotype counts.

This clonotype was sampled from a human donor with multiple sclerosis. Sequencing used PBMCs from blood kept in culture.

As DNA, the CDR3 is TGTGCCAGCAGCGTAGCCCCTACTCGATCGTCTGAAGCTTTCTTT. This gives the protein CASSVAPTRSSEAFF. This chain joins TRBV9 and TRBJ1-1; D unclear. V was cut by 0 bases and J by 6 bases, with 15 bases left in between. This CDR3 has 15 residues. Germline V CDR1 and CDR2: SGDLS, YYNGEE.